The clone carrying this T cell receptor (beta chain) was counted only a few times. The target antigen is unknown. Individuals who donated were healthy Caucasians from Russia aged roughly 6 to 100. Deletions cut 4 bases from V and 2 bases from J, with 15 bases between. In germline, CDR1 is MNHEY, CDR2 SVGEGT. CDR3 length equals 15 residues. This sample was included in a study of blood T cells in healthy people across ages. Overall study findings and caveats: Long-lived donors exceeded aged donors in naive CD4+ cells and diversity.

Together with a sample-barcoded 5' primer, a J-beta primer mix was included in a second PCR lasting about 7 to 11 cycles. TCRdb recomputed calls from the 5' RACE reads with MiXCR, one row per CDR3 protein. The table includes nearly 800,000 distinct CDR3 sequences, about 61% detected once. The chain joins TRBV6-2 or TRBV6-3 to TRBJ2-7; D possibly corresponds to TRBD2 (5 bases). Material for sequencing was blood. The TCR comes from a man aged 35-49 years in good health. The CDR3 reads CASSFALASAYEQYF. For the CDR3, the DNA is TGTGCCAGCAGTTTTGCCTTAGCGAGCGCCTACGAGCAGTACTTC.